This T cell receptor (beta chain) was captured in a study of a mutant IDH1 vaccine in newly diagnosed glioma. Study background: Weeks 1, 3, 5, 7, 11, 15, 19 and 23 were when patients received their eight vaccinations.

The sample's time point: week 11, during vaccination. The vaccine gave 300 ug of a 20-mer mutant IDH1 peptide subcutaneously per dose. This CDR3 is built from 15 residues. The germline V gene encodes CDR1 SGHAT and CDR2 FQNNGV. The V and J ends lost 4 bases and 0 bases respectively, with 12 bases between them. Notes on this clone: Its antigen is not known.

Generated by immunoSEQ multiplex PCR, the TCRdb table keeps only in-frame clones and is missing some. The sample contains 95,000 to 120,000 clones, about 90% of which appear only once. Sequences were derived from PBMCs, sampled from a glioma patient whose treatment included an IDH1 peptide vaccine. This chain connects TRBV11-2 to TRBJ1-2, with D possibly TRBD1 on 6 matching bases. This clonotype originated in a woman aged 45-65 years with glioma. DNA of the CDR3: TGTGCCAGCAGCTGGGGGCAGGGAGCTAACTATGGCTACACCTTC. Translated: CASSWGQGANYGYTF.